This is a list of T cell receptor beta chains from one sample in a study of cytomegalovirus exposure and HLA in healthy donors. The repertoire was sequenced with immunoSEQ multiplex PCR; TCRdb's copy has only in-frame clones and lacks some. This sample carries approximately 160,000 clones, about four fifths of them seen once, and the ten largest clones take around 1.5%. Material: PBMCs. The receptor set was obtained from a male donor in good health and CMV-seronegative. CDR3s leave out the opening cysteine and the closing phenylalanine or tryptophan.

j_call | v_call | cdr3_aa
TRBJ1-5 | TRBV2 | ASSERDRGYNQPQH
TRBJ2-1 | TRBV2 | ASMAGQAGGSYNEQF
TRBJ2-3 | TRBV5-4 | ASSRRGNTDTQY
TRBJ1-5 | TRBV2 | ASREGRGGNQPQH
TRBJ1-2 | TRBV18 | ASSPPGTGSGYGYT
TRBJ1-2 | TRBV5-1 | ASSPTGSNGYT
TRBJ2-5 | TRBV28 | ASSLVRGLQETQY
TRBJ2-5 | TRBV28 | ASSQSLLGPGTETQY
TRBJ2-1 | TRBV27 | ASSLPDRGQF
TRBJ2-5 | TRBV9 | ASSDRGSGTQY
TRBJ2-5 | TRBV27 | ASSLTGGSTETQY
TRBJ1-6 | TRBV9 | ASSVQGSNSPLH
TRBJ2-6 | TRBV7-9 | ASSPGGAGANVLT
TRBJ2-2 | TRBV6-4 | ASSLTSGGGSGELF
TRBJ1-1 | TRBV9 | ASSVAARAAARDTEAF
TRBJ2-7 | TRBV7-9 | ASSPKSALGHEQY
TRBJ2-1 | TRBV7-8 | ASSAGTSGFREF
TRBJ1-2 | TRBV27 | ASSPMTEDGYT
TRBJ2-3 | TRBV5-1 | ASSLEQLSTDTQY
TRBJ2-3 | TRBV5-1 | ASSLVPGGGTDTQY
TRBJ2-3 | TRBV5-4 | ASNRRTSGGYTDTQY
TRBJ2-7 | TRBV7-2 | ASSFGRIGHEQY
TRBJ1-2 | TRBV9 | ASSVVGTAGT
TRBJ2-6 | TRBV12-5 | ASGPRTGESSGANVLT
TRBJ2-2 | TRBV10-3 | AISAGLAVTGELF
TRBJ1-2 | TRBV6-5 | ASSYLIGGYGYT
TRBJ2-7 | TRBV11-2 | ASSLVSSAGRYEQY
TRBJ1-1 | TRBV7-8 | ASSLGQGENTEAF
TRBJ1-1 | TRBV7-9 | SSSSLAEAF
TRBJ1-1 | TRBV2 | ASSEARDRTGAF
TRBJ1-6 | TRBV19 | ASTSQGRDSPLH
TRBJ1-2 | TRBV28 | ASSRTARYGYT
TRBJ1-5 | TRBV5-5 | ASSLETGIGNQPQH
TRBJ2-1 | TRBV7-8 | ASSSDYSGSYNEQF
TRBJ2-7 | TRBV11-2 | ASRRTGRAYEQY
TRBJ2-7 | TRBV7-2 | ASSFPGQGPSGRDFEQY
TRBJ1-4 | TRBV11-2 | ASTLRGDLLF
TRBJ1-6 | TRBV27 | ASSLGTGGLSSPLH
TRBJ2-5 | TRBV6-1 | ASSDRGEPQETQY
. | TRBV7-9 | ASSLGTGAYEQY
TRBJ2-5 | TRBV28 | ASSLFVPSGTSGSSD
TRBJ2-3 | TRBV6-5 | ASRNRGYTDTQY
TRBJ2-7 | TRBV7-9 | SSSLDGLAGRRSSYEQY
TRBJ2-2 | TRBV6-8 | ASSVPLYRGAGTGELF
TRBJ2-1 | TRBV5-6 | ASSLRQGGLLNEQF
TRBJ2-7 | TRBV27 | ASSFGGGYEQY
TRBJ2-7 | TRBV6-1 | ASSETLSYEQY